The T cell receptor beta chain under discussion was sequenced for a study of shared clonotypes between healthy human individuals. TCRdb's copy holds only in-frame clones and misses some; the assay was immunoSEQ multiplex PCR. The sample has fewer than 550,000 clones; roughly 85% are singletons. J lost 0 bases, V lost 5 bases, and 9 bases had no gene match. Germline lookup yields CDR1 MDHEN and CDR2 SYDVKM. The CDR3 covers 16 residues. The receptor was derived from a woman between 35 and 50 years old in good health. Some clones in this sample may be carry-over from other donors' samples. Sequencing used PBMCs. The chain recombines TRBV28 with TRBJ1-1, with 7 bases fitting TRBD1. The CDR3 loop reads CASSQISTGLNTEAFF. CDR3 DNA sequence: TGTGCCAGCAGTCAAATATCGACAGGGTTGAACACTGAAGCTTTCTTT.